This TCR beta chain comes out of a study of response to subunit inactivated influenza vaccine. The CDR3 is made up of 15 amino acids. Per germline, CDR1 MGHDK and CDR2 SYGVNS. V shed 5 bases and J 2 bases; nucleotides not matched to a gene: 6. This clonotype was picked up a small number of times. No antigen is known for it. Findings and limits, study-wide: It was the authors' suggestion that each seasonal influenza vaccination recruits few new T cells.

Each CDR3 protein is one row after TCRdb ran MiXCR on the RT-PCR reads. The table shows hundreds of thousands of distinct CDR3 sequences, with less than 8% occurring only once. Sequences were derived from PBMCs from blood, sampled roughly 24 months after vaccination. The sequence was obtained from a man aged 50-75 years who received an inactivated influenza vaccine. The chain couples TRBV25-1 to TRBJ2-7, with 10 bases matching TRBD1. The CDR3 loop is CASSKPGQGTYEQYF. Written as DNA, the CDR3 is TGTGCCAGCAGTAAACCGGGACAGGGGACCTACGAGCAGTACTTC.